This T cell receptor beta chain was retrieved from a study of low-dose radiotherapy and immunotherapy resistance in tumors. This clonotype was counted only a few times. Covering alpha and beta chains, TRAV- and TRBV-specific primers were used for the first-strand cDNA. A constant-region primer paired with the V-primer adapter amplified TCRs over approximately 18 PCR cycles. It was by in vitro transcription that isolated mRNA was amplified. TCRdb ran MiXCR on the reads and lists one entry per CDR3 protein. This sample carries tens of thousands of distinct CDR3 sequences, around 17% of them seen once, and the ten largest clones take 2.5% to 3.5%. Indicated time point: before trial treatment. The TCR comes from a male donor with prostate cancer. The starting material was PBMCs, obtained before treatment.

Here the CDR3 DNA reads TGTGCCAGCAGCTTGTCGGGTGCCCAGAGAGAGACCCAGTACTTC. Its translation is CASSLSGAQRETQYF. The rearrangement uses TRBV19 and TRBJ2-5, with D hard to call. The CDR3 extends over 15 amino acids. Germline loops: CDR1 LNHDA, CDR2 SQIVND (reference sequence). V was shortened by 9 bases and J by 4 bases, with 21 bases between the two germline ends.